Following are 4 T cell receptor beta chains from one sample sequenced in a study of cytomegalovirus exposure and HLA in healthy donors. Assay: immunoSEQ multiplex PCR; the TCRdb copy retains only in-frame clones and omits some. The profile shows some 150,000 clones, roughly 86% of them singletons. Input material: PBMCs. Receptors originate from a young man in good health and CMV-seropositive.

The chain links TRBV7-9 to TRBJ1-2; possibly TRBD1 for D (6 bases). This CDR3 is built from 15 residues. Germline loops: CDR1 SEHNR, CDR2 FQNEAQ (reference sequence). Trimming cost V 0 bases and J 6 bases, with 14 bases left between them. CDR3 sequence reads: CASSLARGQVDGYTF. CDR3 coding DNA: TGTGCCAGCAGCTTAGCGCGGGGGCAGGTCGATGGCTACACCTTC. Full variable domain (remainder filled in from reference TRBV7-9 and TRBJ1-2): DTGVSQNPRHKITKRGQNVTFRCDPISEHNRLYWYRQTLGQGPEFLTYFQNEAQLEKSRLLSDRFSAERPKGSFSTLEIQRTEQGDSAMYLCASSLARGQVDGYTFGSGTRLTVV.

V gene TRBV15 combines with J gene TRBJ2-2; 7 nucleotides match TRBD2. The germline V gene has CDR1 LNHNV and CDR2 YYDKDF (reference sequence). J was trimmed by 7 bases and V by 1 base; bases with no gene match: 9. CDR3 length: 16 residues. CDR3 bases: TGTGCCACCAGCAGAGTTGGCGGGAGTGGTATCGGGGAGCTGTTTTTT. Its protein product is CATSRVGGSGIGELFF.

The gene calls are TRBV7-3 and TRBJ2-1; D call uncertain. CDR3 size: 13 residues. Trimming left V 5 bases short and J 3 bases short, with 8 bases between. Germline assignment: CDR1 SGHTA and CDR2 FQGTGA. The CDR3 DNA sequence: TGTGCCAGCAGCCCTTCCGTCTACAATGAGCAGTTCTTC. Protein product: CASSPSVYNEQFF.

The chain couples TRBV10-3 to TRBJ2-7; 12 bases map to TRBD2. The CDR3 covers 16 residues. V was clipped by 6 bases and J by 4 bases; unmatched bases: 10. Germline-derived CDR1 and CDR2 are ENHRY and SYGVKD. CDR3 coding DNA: TGTGCCATCAGGGGACTAGCGGGTGTTGGACCTTACGAGCAGTACTTC. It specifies CAIRGLAGVGPYEQYF.